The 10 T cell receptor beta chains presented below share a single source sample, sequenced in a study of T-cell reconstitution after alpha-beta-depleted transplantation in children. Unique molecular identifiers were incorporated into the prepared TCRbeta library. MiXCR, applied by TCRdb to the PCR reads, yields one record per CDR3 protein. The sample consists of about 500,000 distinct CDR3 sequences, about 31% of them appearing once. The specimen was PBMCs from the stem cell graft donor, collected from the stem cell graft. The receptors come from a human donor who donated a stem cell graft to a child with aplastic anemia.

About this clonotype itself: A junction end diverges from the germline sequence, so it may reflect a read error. CDR3 region: CATSGRRVGDTQYF. The CDR3 DNA reads TGTGCCACCAGTGGTCGGCGGGTAGGAGATACGCAATATTTT. The rearrangement joins TRBV24-1 to TRBJ2-3; D possibly corresponds to TRBD2 (5 bases). The CDR3 is made up of 14 amino acids. The V gene's germline CDR1 is KGHDR and CDR2 SFDVKD.

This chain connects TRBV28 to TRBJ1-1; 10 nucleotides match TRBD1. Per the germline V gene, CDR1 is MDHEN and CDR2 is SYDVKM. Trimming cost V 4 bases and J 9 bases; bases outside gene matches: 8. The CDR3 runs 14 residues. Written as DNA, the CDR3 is TGTGCCAGCAGTTCAAACGACAGGGGGCAACAAGCTTTCTTT. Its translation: CASSSNDRGQQAFF.

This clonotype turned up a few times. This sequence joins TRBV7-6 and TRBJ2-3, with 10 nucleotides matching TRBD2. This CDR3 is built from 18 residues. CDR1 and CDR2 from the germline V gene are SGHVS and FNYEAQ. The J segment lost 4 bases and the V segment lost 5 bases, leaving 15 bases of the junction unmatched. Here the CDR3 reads CASSRQPPSGRASDTQYF. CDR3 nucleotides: TGTGCCAGCAGCCGGCAGCCCCCAAGCGGGAGGGCCTCAGATACGCAGTATTTT.

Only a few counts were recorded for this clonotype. CDR3 amino acids: CASSLVGRRLNTGELFF. The CDR3 bases are TGTGCCAGCAGCTTAGTGGGCAGGCGCCTAAACACCGGGGAGCTGTTTTTT. The chain couples TRBV7-2 to TRBJ2-2; D remains unclear. In germline, CDR1 is SGHTA, CDR2 FQGNSA. Between the trimmed V and J ends, which lost 1 base and 2 bases, there was a span of 14 bases. The CDR3 length is 17 residues.

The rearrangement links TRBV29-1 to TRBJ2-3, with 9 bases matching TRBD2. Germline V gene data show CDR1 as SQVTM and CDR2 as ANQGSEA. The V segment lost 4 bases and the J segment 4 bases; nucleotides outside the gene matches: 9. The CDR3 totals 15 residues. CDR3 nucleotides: TGCAGCGTTGGAAGTCCTAGCGGGAAATCAGATACGCAGTATTTT. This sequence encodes CSVGSPSGKSDTQYF.

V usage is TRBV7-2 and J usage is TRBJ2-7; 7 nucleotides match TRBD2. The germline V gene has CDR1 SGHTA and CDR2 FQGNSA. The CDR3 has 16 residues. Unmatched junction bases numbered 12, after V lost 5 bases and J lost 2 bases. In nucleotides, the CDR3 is TGTGCCAGCAGCAGACCGGAGGGCGGGAGACCCTACGAGCAGTACGTC. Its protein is CASSRPEGGRPYEQYV.

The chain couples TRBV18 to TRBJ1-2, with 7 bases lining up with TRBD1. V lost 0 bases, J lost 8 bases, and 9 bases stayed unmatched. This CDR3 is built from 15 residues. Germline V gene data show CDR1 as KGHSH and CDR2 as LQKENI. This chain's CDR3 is CASSPPWTGLEGYTF. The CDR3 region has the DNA TGTGCCAGCTCACCACCGTGGACAGGCCTGGAAGGCTACACCTTC.

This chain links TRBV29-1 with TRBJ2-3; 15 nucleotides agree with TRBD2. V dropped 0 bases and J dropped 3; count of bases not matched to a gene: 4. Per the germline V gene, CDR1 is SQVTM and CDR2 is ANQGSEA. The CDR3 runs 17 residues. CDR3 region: CSVEEGGLAGGTDTQYF. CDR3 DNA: TGCAGCGTTGAAGAAGGAGGACTAGCGGGAGGGACAGATACGCAGTATTTT.

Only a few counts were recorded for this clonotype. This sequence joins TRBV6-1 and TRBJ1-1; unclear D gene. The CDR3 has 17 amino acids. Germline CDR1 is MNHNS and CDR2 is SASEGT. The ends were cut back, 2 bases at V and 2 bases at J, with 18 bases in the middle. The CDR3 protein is CASSERVSERRNTEAFF. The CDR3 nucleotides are TGTGCCAGCAGTGAAAGAGTGTCAGAGAGGAGAAACACTGAAGCTTTCTTT.

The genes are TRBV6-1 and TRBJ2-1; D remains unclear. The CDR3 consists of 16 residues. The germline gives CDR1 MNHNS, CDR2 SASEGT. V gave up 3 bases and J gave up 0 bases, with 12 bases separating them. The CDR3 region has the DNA TGTGCCAGCAGTGATTTCTCGTCAAGCTCCTACAATGAGCAGTTCTTC. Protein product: CASSDFSSSSYNEQFF.